Sequencing of this T cell receptor (beta chain) was carried out in a study of T-cell reconstitution after alpha-beta-depleted transplantation in children. Comments on this clonotype: Mismatch with germline at one junction end may stem from a read error.

Unique molecular identifiers were incorporated when the TCRbeta library was constructed. TCRdb analysed the PCR reads with MiXCR anew, one entry per CDR3 protein. This table has 640,000 or so distinct CDR3 sequences, around a sixth appearing once. Germline V gives CDR1 SGHTA, CDR2 FQGTGA. CDR3 length: 15 amino acids. This chain links TRBV7-3 with TRBJ2-2; D is possibly TRBD2 (7 bases). The starting material was PBMCs from the stem cell graft donor, obtained from the stem cell graft. The clonotype originates from a human donor who donated a stem cell graft to a child with acute myeloid leukemia. This CDR3 reads CASSLMGQGSGELFF. CDR3 in DNA: TGTGCCAGCAGCTTAATGGGTCAGGGGAGCGGGGAGCTCTTTTTT.